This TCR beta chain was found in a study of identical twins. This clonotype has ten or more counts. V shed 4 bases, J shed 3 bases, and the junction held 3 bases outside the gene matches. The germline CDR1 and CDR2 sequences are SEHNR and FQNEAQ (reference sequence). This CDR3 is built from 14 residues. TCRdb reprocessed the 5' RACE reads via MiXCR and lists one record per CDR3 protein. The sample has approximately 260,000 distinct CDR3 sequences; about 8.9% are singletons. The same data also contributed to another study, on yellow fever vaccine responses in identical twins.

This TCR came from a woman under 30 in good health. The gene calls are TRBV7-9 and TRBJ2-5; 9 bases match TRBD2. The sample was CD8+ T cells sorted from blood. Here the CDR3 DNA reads TGTGCCAGCAGCTCGAGCGGGGGGAAAGAGACCCAGTACTTC. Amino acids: CASSSSGGKETQYF.